This TCR beta chain was sequenced in a study of T cells after somatic rescue of genetic block (dated by TCRdb to 2018 to 2021). For context, the study as a whole: What the study looked at was long-term robustness, specifically in a T-cell system that came about through somatic rescue of a genetic block in T-cell development.

The library was generated by the immunoSEQ multiplex PCR assay. Imported from immuneACCESS, the table was reduced by TCRdb to in-frame sequences with V and J called. These copies leave out some clones; in studies compared against another copy, an unresolved V gene accounts for under half, and the cause of the remainder is not known. The sample contains roughly 51,000 clones, about 96% of them found a single time. Of the sample, around 0.083% is held by the ten largest clones. Comments on this clone: Its antigen remains undetermined. No quality values exist for individual bases; no much larger clone is one base distant.

The sample was peripheral blood mononuclear cells (PBMCs). This receptor was obtained from a child less than two years old.

CDR3 sequence: CASSLQETQYF. The DNA sequence is TGTGCCAGCAGCCTCCAAGAGACCCAGTACTTC. This receptor chain uses TRBV13 and TRBJ2-5, with no confident D gene call. The V end loses 5 bases and the J end loses 1 base, and a stretch of 2 bases separates them. The CDR3 has 11 amino acids, counting the end cysteine and phenylalanine. Of the read, only the CDR3 DNA is kept; its 33 bases are in frame from base 1. CDR1 and CDR2 were assigned from the germline V gene (reference sequence) as PRHDT and FYEKMQ.